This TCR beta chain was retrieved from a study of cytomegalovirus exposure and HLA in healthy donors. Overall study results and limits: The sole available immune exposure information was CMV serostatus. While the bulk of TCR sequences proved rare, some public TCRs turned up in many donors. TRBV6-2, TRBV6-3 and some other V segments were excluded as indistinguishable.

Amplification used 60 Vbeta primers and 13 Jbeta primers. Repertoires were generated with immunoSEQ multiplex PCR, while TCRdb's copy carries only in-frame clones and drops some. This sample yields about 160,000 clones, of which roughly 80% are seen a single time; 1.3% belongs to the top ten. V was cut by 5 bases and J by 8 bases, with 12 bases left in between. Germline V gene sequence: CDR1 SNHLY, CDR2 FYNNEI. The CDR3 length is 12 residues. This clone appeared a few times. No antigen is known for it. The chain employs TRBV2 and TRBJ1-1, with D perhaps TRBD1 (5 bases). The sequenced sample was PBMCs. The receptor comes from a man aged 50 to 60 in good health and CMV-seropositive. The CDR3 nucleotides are TGTGCCAGCAGTTTAGACCGGGGGGAAGCTTTCTTT. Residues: CASSLDRGEAFF.